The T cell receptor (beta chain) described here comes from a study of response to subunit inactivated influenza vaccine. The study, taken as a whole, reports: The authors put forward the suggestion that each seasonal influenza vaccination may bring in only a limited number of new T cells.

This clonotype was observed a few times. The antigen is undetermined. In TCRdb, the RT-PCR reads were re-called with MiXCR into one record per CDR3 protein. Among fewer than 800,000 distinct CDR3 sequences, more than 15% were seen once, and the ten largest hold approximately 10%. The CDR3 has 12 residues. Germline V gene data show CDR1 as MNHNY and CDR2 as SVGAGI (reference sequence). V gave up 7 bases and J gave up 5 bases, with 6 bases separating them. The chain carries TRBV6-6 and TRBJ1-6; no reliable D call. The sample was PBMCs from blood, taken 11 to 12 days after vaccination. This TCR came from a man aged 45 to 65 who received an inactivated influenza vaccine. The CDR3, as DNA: TGTGCCAGCACTTGGGATAATTCACCCCTCCACTTT. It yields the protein CASTWDNSPLHF.